This T cell receptor beta chain was sequenced in a study of blood T cell repertoires in COVID-19. Study-wide background: Italy, Spain and the United States were the sources of the convalescent and acute COVID-19 samples. PBMCs, B-cell-depleted T cells, or T cells provided the cDNA or gDNA that made up the material.

Enrollment of patients from Seattle took place during active infection, with longitudinal follow-up. Germline assignment: CDR1 SNHLY and CDR2 FYNNEI. This CDR3 is built from 16 residues. Trimming pared 4 bases from V and 1 base from J, leaving 16 bases between. Authors' data handling: Estimates of nucleated cell counts were drawn from the amplification of reference gene primers. The data were produced by immunoSEQ multiplex PCR, yet TCRdb's version contains in-frame clones alone and is incomplete. From that table come the V and J calls and clone size; the DNA was used to work out D and trimming. The repertoire holds about 330,000 clones, with about nine tenths as singletons.

The sample was peripheral blood. The chain carries TRBV2 and TRBJ2-5; D is possibly TRBD2 (5 bases). This TCR derives from a man in his thirties or forties with COVID-19, enrolled during active disease. In nucleotides, the CDR3 is TGTGCCAGCAGTGCGCAGAGGGCTGCCCTCCAAGAGACCCAGTACTTC. This sequence encodes CASSAQRAALQETQYF.